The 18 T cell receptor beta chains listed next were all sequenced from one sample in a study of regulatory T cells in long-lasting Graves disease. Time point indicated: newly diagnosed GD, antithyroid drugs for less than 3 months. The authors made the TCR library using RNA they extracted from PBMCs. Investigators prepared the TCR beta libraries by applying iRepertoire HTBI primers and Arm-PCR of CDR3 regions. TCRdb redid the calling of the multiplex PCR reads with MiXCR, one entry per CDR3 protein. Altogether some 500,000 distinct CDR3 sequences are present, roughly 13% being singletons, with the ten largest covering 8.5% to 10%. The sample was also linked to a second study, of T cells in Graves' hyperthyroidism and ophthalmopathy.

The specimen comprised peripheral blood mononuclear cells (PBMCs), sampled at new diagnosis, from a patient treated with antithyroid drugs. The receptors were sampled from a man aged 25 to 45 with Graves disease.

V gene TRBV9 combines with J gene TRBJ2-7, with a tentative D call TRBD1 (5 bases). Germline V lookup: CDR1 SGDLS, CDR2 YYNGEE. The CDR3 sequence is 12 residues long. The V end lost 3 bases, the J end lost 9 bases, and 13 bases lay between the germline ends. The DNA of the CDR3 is TGTGCCAGCAGCGCCGCCTCAGGGCCGCAGTACTTC. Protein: CASSAASGPQYF.

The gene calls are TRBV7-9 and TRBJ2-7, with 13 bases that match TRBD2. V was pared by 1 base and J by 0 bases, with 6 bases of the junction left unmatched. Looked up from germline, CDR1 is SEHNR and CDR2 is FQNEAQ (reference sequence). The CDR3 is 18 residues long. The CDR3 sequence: CASSLGGLAGAGSYEQYF. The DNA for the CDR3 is TGTGCCAGCAGCTTAGGTGGACTAGCGGGAGCCGGCTCCTACGAGCAGTACTTC.

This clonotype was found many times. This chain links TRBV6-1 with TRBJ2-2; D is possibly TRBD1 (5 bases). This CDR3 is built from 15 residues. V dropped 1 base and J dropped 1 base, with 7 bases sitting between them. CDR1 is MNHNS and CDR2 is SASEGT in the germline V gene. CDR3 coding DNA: TGTGCCAGCAGTGAAGGAGGACAGAACACCGGGGAGCTGTTTTTT. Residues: CASSEGGQNTGELFF.

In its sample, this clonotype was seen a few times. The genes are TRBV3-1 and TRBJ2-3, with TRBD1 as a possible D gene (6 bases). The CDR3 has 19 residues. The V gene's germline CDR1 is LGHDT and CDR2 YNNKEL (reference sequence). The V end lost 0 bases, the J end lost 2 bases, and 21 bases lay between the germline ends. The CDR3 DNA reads TGTGCCAGCAGCCAAGACCTATTGGGCAGGGGTCCCTCCACAGATACGCAGTATTTT. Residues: CASSQDLLGRGPSTDTQYF.

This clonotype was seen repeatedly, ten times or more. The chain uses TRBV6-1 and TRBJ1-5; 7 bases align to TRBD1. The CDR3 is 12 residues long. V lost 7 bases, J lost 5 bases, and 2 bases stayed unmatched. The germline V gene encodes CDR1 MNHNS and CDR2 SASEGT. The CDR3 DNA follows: TGTGCCAGCATGGGACAGCATCAGCCCCAGCATTTT. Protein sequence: CASMGQHQPQHF.

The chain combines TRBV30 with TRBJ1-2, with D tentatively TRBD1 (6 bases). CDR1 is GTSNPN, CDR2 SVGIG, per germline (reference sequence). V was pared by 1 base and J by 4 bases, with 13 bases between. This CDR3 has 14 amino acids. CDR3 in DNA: TGTGCCTGGAGTGCGGAGGGGGGTTCCTATGGCTACACCTTC. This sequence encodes CAWSAEGGSYGYTF.

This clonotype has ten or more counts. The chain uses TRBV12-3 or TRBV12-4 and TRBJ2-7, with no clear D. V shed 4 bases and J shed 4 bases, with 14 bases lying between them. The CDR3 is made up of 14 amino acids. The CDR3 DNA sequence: TGTGCCAGCAGTTCAAACGAGCAGCCATACGAGCAGTACTTC. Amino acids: CASSSNEQPYEQYF.

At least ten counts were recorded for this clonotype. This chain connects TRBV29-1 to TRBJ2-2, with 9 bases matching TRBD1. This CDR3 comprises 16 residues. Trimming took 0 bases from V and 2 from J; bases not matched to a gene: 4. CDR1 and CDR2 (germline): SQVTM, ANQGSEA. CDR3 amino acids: CSVEDRTGGNTGELFF. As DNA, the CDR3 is TGCAGCGTTGAAGATCGTACAGGGGGCAACACCGGGGAGCTGTTTTTT.

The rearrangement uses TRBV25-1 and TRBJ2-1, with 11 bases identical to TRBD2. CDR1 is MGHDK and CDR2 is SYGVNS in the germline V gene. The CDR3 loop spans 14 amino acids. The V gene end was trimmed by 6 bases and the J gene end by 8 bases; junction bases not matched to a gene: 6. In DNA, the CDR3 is TGTGCCAGCAGACTAGCGGGAGATGTCTATGAGCAGTTCTTC. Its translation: CASRLAGDVYEQFF.

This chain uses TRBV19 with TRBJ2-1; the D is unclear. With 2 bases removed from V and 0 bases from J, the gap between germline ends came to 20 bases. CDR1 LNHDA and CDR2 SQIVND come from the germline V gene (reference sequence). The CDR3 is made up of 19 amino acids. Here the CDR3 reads CASSIHRGPSSSSYNEQFF. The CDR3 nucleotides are TGTGCCAGTAGTATACACCGAGGTCCCAGCTCGAGCTCCTACAATGAGCAGTTCTTC.

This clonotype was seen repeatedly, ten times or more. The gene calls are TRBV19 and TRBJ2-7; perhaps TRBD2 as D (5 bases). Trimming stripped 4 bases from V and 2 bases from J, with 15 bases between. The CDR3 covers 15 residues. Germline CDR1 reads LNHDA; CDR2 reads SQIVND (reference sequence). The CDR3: CASSNRPGSPYEQYF. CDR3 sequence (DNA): TGTGCCAGTAGTAATAGACCGGGGTCGCCCTACGAGCAGTACTTC.

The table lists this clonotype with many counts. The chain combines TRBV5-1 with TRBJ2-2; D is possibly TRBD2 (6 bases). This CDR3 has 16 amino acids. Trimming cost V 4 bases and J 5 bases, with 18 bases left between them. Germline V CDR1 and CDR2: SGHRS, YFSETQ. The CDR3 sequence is CASSPVVTRDTGELFF. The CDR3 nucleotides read TGCGCCAGCAGCCCTGTGGTGACTAGGGATACCGGGGAGCTGTTTTTT.

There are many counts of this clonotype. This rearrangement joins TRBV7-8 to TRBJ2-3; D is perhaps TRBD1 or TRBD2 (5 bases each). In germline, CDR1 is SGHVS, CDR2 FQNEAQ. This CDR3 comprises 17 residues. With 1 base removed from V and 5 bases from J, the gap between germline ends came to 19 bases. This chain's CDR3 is CASSLDLVRRGEDTQYF. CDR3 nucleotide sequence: TGTGCCAGCAGCTTAGACCTGGTCCGCCGAGGGGAAGATACGCAGTATTTT.

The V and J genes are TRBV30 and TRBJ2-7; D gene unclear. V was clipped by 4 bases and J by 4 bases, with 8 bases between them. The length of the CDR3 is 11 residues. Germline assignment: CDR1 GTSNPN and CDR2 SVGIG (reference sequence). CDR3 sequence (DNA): TGTGCCTGGATGTCCGATTACGAGCAGTACTTC. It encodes CAWMSDYEQYF. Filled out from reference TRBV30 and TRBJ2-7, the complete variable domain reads SQTIHQWPATLVQPVGSPLSLECTVEGTSNPNLYWYRQAAGRGLQLLFYSVGIGQISSEVPQNLSASRPQDRQFILSSKKLLLSDSGFYLCAWMSDYEQYFGPGTRLTVT.

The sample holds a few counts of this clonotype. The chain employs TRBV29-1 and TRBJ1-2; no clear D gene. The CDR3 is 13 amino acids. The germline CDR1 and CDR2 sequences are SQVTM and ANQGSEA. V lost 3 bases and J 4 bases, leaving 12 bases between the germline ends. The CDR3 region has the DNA TGCAGCGTTGAGGGGAGCGAGGTCTATGGCTACACCTTC. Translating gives CSVEGSEVYGYTF.

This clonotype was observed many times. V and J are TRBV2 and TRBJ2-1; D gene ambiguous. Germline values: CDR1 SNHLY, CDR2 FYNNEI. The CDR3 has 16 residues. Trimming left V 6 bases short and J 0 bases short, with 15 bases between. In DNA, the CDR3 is TGTGCCAGCAGGGGCTTGGACGACTCCTCCTACAATGAGCAGTTCTTC. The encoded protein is CASRGLDDSSYNEQFF.

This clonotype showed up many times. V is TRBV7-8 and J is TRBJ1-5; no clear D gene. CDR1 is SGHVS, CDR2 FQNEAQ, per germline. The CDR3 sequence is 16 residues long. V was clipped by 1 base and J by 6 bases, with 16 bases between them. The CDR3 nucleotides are TGTGCCAGCAGCTTAGTGGGCGGCCTGACTCGTCAGCCCCAGCATTTT. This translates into CASSLVGGLTRQPQHF.

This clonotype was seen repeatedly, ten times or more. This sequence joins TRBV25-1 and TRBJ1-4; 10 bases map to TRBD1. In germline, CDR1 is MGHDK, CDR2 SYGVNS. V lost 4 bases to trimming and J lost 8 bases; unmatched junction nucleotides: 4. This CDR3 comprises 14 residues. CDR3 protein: CASSVTGGREKLFF. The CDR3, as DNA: TGTGCCAGCAGTGTGACAGGGGGCAGGGAAAAACTGTTTTTT.